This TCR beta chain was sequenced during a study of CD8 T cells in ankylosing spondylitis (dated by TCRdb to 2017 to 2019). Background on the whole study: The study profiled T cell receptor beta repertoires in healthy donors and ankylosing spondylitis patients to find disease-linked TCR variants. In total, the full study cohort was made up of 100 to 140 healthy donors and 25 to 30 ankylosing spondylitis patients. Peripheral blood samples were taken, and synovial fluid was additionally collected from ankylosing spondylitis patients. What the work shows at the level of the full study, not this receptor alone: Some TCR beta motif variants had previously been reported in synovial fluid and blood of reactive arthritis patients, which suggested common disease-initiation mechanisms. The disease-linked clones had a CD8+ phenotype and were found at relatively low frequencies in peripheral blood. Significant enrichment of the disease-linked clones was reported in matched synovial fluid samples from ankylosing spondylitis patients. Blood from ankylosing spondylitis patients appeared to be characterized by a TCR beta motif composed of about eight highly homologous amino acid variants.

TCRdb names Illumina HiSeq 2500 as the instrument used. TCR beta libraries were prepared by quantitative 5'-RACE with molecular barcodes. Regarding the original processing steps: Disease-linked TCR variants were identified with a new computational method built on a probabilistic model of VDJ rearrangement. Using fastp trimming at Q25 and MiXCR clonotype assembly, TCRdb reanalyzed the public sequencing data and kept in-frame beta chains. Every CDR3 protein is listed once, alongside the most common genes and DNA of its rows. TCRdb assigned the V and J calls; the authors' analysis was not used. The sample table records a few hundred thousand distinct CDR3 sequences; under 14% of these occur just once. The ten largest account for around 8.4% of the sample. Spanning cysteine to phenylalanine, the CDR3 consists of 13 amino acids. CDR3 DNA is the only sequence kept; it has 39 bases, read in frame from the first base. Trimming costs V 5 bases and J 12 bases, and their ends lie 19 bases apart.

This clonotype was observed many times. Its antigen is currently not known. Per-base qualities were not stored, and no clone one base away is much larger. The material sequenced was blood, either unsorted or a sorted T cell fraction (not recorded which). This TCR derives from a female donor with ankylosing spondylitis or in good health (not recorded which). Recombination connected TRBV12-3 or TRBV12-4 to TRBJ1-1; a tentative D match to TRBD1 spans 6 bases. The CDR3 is CASSTGRGHHTFF. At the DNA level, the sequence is TGTGCCAGCAGTACCGGGAGGGGACATCATACTTTCTTT.